The clone carrying this T cell receptor beta chain occurred many times. With constant-segment primers, 5'RACE yielded cDNA libraries of TCR alpha and TCR beta that carried sample barcodes and UMIs. MiXCR, applied by TCRdb to the 5' RACE reads, yields one record per CDR3 protein. In the table there are 550,000 to 600,000 distinct CDR3 sequences, 17% of which are singletons. These data originate in a study of T-cell memory formation after mild COVID-19. This TCR was sampled from an adult woman who had mild COVID-19 (a few samples of this study predate the infection). Cell type and time point are not known. Sequencing was carried out using PBMCs or a T cell subset sorted from them (not recorded which).

CDR3 DNA sequence: TGTGCCAGCAGTTTGGCGGGGGCCTACAATGAGCAGTTCTTC. Translated: CASSLAGAYNEQFF. The chain employs TRBV6-5 and TRBJ2-1; 7 bases fit TRBD2. CDR3 length equals 14 residues. Germline V CDR1 and CDR2: MNHEY, SVGAGI. Losses at the gene ends were 4 bases for V and 2 bases for J; bases not matched to a gene: 2.